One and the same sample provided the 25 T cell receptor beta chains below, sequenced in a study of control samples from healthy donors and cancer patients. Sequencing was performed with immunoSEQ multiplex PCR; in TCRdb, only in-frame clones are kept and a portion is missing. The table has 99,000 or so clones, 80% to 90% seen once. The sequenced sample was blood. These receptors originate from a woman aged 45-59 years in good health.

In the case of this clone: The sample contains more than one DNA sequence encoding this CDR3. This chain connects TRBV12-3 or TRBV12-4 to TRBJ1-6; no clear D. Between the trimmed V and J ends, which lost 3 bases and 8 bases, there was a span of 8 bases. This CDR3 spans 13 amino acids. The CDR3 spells CASSLGGDSPLHF. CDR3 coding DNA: TGTGCCAGCAGTTTGGGCGGGGATTCACCCCTCCACTTT.

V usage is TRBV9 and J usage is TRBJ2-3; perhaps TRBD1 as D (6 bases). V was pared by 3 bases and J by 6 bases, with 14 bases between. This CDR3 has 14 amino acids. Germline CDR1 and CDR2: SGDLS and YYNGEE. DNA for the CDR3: TGTGCCAGCAGCGCGGACAGTGTCGTGGATACGCAGTATTTT. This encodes CASSADSVVDTQYF.

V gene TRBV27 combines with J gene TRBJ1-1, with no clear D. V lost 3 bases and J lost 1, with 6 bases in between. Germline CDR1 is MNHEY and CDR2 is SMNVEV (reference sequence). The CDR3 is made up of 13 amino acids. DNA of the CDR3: TGTGCCAGCAGTTTGGCCAGGAACACTGAAGCTTTCTTT. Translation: CASSLARNTEAFF.

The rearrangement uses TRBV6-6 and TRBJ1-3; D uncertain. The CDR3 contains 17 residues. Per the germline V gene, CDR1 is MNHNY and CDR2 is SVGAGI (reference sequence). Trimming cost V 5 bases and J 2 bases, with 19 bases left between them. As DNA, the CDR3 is TGTGCCAGCAGTCGGGCGTTTGATATGGCCGCTGGAAACACCATATATTTT. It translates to CASSRAFDMAAGNTIYF.

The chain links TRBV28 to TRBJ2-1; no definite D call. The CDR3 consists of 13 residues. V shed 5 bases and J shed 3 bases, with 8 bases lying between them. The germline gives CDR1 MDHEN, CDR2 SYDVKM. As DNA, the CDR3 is TGTGCCAGCAGTCCATCGGACTACAATGAGCAGTTCTTC. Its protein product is CASSPSDYNEQFF.

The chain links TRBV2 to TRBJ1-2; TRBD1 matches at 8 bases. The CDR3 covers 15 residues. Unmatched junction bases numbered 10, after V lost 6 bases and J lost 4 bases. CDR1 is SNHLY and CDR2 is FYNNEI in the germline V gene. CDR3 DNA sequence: TGTGCCAGCAGGGAACAGACAGGGGATAGCTATGGCTACACCTTC. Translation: CASREQTGDSYGYTF. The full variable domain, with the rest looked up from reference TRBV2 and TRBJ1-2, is EPEVTQTPSHQVTQMGQEVILRCVPISNHLYFYWYRQILGQKVEFLVSFYNNEISEKSEIFDDQFSVERPDGSNFTLKIRSTKLEDSAMYFCASREQTGDSYGYTFGSGTRLTVV.

The CDR3 loop is CATSRSADNEQFF. CDR3 nucleotides: TGTGCCACCTCAAGGAGCGCGGACAATGAGCAGTTCTTC. The chain carries TRBV6-5 and TRBJ2-1; D ambiguous. The length of the CDR3 is 13 residues. V shed 10 bases and J shed 5 bases, with 15 bases lying between them. Germline V lookup: CDR1 MNHEY, CDR2 SVGAGI.

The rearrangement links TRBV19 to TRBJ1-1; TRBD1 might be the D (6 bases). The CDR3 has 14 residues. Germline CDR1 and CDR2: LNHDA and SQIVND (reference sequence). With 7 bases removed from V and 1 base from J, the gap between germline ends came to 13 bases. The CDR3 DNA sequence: TGTGCCAGTATCCAAGGGGGTGGGAACACTGAAGCTTTCTTT. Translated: CASIQGGGNTEAFF.

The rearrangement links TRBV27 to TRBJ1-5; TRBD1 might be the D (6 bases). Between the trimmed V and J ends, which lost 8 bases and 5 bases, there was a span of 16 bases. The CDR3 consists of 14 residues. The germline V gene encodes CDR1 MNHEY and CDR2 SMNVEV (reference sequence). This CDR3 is CASGYTGRDQPQHF. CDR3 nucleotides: TGTGCCAGCGGATATACAGGGAGGGATCAGCCCCAGCATTTT.

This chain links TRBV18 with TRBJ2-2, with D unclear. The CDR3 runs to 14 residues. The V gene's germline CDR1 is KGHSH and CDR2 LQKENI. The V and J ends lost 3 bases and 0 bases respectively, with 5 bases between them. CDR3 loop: CASSPATNTGELFF. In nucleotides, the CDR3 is TGTGCCAGCTCACCCGCCACGAACACCGGGGAGCTGTTTTTT.

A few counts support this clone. The DNA of the CDR3 is TGTGCCAGTACCAGGAACAGGGAGTCCTACGAGCAGTACTTC. It specifies CASTRNRESYEQYF. The V gene is TRBV19, the J gene TRBJ2-7; D might be TRBD1 (6 bases). The CDR3 consists of 14 residues. CDR1 LNHDA and CDR2 SQIVND come from the germline V gene (reference sequence). The V gene lost 7 bases and the J gene lost 1 base, with 14 bases spanning the gap.

The CDR3 region has the DNA TGTGCCAGCAGCCAAGATCTTTGGCCACAGGGGACCGGCTACACCTTC. Encoded protein: CASSQDLWPQGTGYTF. The V and J genes are TRBV14 and TRBJ1-2; TRBD1 aligns across 7 bases. This CDR3 region has 16 residues. V dropped 0 bases and J dropped 8; count of bases not matched to a gene: 12. The germline V gene encodes CDR1 SGHDN and CDR2 FVKESK.

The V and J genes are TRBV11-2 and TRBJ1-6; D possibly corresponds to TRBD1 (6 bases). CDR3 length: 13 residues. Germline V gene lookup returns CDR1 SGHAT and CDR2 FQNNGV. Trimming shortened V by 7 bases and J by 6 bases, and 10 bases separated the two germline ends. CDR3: CASTKGGNSPLHF. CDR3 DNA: TGTGCCAGCACGAAGGGGGGTAATTCACCCCTCCACTTT.

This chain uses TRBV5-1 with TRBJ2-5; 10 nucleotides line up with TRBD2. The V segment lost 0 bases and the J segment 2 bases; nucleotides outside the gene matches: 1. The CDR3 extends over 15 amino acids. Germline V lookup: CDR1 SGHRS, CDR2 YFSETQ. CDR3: CASSLVSGGQETQYF. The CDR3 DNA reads TGCGCCAGCAGCTTGGTTAGCGGGGGGCAAGAGACCCAGTACTTC. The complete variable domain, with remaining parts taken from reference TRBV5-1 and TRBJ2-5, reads KAGVTQTPRYLIKTRGQQVTLSCSPISGHRSVSWYQQTPGQGLQFLFEYFSETQRNKGNFPGRFSGRQFSNSRSEMNVSTLELGDSALYLCASSLVSGGQETQYFGPGTRLLVL.

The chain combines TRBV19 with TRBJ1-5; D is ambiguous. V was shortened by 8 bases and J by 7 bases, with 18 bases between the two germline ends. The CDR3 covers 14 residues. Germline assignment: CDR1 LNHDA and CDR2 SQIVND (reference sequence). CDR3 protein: CASSGPRIRQPQHF. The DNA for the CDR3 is TGTGCCAGTTCGGGTCCGAGGATACGGCAGCCCCAGCATTTT.

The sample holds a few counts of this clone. CDR3 in DNA: TGTGCCCTAAAGACAGGTGTGGCTGAAGCTTTCTTT. It encodes CALKTGVAEAFF. The chain has TRBV30 and TRBJ1-1, with D perhaps TRBD1 (6 bases). Per germline, CDR1 GTSNPN and CDR2 SVGIG (reference sequence). This CDR3 comprises 12 residues. V dropped 8 bases and J dropped 6 bases, with 16 bases sitting between them.

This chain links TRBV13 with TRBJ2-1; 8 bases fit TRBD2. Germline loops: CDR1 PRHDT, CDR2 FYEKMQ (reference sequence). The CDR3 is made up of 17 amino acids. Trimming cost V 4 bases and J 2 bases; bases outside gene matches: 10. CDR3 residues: CASSSRVAGGTYNEQFF. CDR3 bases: TGTGCCAGCAGCTCCCGGGTTGCGGGGGGAACCTACAATGAGCAGTTCTTC.

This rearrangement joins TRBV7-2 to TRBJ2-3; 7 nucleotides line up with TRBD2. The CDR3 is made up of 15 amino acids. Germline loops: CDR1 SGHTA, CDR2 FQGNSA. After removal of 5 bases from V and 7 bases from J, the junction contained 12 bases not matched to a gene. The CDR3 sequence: CASSPTSPPENTQYF. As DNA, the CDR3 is TGTGCCAGCAGCCCGACTAGCCCCCCGGAGAATACGCAGTATTTT.

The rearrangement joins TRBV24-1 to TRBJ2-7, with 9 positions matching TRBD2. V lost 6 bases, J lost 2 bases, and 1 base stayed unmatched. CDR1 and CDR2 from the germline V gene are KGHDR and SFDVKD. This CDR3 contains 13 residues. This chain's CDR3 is CATSLAGTYEQYF. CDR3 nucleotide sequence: TGTGCCACCAGTCTAGCGGGAACCTACGAGCAGTACTTC.

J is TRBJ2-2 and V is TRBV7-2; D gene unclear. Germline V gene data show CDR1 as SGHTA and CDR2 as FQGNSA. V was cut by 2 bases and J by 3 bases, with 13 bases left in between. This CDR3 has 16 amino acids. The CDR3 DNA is TGTGCCAGCAGCTTACAGGTCCCCAGCTACACCGGGGAGCTGTTTTTT. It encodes CASSLQVPSYTGELFF.

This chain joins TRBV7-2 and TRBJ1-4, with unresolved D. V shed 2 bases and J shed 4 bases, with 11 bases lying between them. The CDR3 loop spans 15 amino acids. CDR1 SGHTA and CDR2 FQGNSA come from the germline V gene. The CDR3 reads CASSLKRADNEKLFF. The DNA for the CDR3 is TGTGCCAGCAGCTTAAAGAGGGCAGATAATGAAAAACTGTTTTTT.

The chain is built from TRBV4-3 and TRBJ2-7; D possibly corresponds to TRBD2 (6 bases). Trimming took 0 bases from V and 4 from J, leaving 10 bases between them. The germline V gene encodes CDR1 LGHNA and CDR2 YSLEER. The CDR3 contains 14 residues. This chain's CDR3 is CASSQDLGGYEQYF. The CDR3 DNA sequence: TGCGCCAGCAGCCAAGATCTGGGGGGTTACGAGCAGTACTTC.

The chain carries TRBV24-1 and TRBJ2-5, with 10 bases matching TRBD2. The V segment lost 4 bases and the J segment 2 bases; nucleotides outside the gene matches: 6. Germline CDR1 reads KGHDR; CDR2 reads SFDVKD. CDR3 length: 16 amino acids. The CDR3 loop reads CATSDLSSGSQETQYF. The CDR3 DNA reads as TGTGCCACCAGTGACCTATCTAGCGGGAGTCAAGAGACCCAGTACTTC.

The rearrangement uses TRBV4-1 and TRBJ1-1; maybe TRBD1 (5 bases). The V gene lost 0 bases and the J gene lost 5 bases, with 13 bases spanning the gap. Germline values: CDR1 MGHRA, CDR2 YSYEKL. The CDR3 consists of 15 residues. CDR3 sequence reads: CASSQEQGLETEAFF. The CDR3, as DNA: TGCGCCAGCAGCCAAGAGCAGGGTCTAGAAACTGAAGCTTTCTTT.

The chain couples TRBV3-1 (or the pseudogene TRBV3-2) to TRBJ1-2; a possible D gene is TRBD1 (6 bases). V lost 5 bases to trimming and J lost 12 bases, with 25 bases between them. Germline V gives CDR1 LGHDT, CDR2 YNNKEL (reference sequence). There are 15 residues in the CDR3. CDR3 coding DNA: TGTGCCAGCAGCTTTCACGGGGACAATCCCTCCGTGGACACCTTC. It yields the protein CASSFHGDNPSVDTF.